These T cell receptor beta chains were read from a single sample in a study of blood T cell repertoires in COVID-19. Using immunoSEQ multiplex PCR, the repertoire was profiled, and TCRdb retains in-frame clones only, with some absent. The repertoire holds about 280,000 clones, with 75% to 90% as singletons. The sequenced sample was peripheral blood. The receptor source for this set is a woman aged 70-85 years with COVID-19, enrolled during active disease. Both conserved end residues are part of each CDR3. Each record gives: clone size, V gene, J gene, CDR3 length, D gene, CDR3 DNA, CDR3 protein. A D gene is named only where the DNA matches it firmly. Clone sizes are given selectively: once, few, many, or a class where the clone is expanded.

NA	TRBV14	TRBJ1-2	15	TRBD1	TGTGCCAGCAGCCAAGGGACAGGAGCTAACTATGGCTACACCTTC	CASSQGTGANYGYTF
few	TRBV5-1	TRBJ2-3	15	NA	TGCGCCAGCAGCTTTCGCGGCGGGGGCGGGGATACGCAGTATTTT	CASSFRGGGGDTQYF
NA	TRBV7-2	TRBJ1-2	17	NA	TGTGCCAGCAGCCTAACCCCAGGGAAAGGGTTACTTTGGGGCTACACCTTC	CASSLTPGKGLLWGYTF
NA	TRBV11-2	TRBJ1-6	17	NA	TGTGCCAGCAGCTACGCAGTAGACGGGTCCTATAATTCACCCCTCCACTTT	CASSYAVDGSYNSPLHF
NA	TRBV2	TRBJ2-7	12	NA	TGTGCCAGCAGTGAAATTCTTTACGAGCAGTACTTC	CASSEILYEQYF
once	TRBV28	TRBJ1-1	14	NA	TGTGCCAGCAGTTTATTCCGAACCCCAGGGGAGGCTTTCTTT	CASSLFRTPGEAFF
NA	TRBV11-3	TRBJ2-5	14	NA	TGTGCCAGCAGCTTAGGCGGGGCCCAAGAGACCCAGTACTTC	CASSLGGAQETQYF
few	TRBV28	TRBJ1-5	14	NA	TGTGCCAGCAGTCCGGGGGGGGCGAATCAGCCCCAGCATTTT	CASSPGGANQPQHF
NA	TRBV19	TRBJ2-7	16	NA	TGTGCCAGTAGTGATCTAACCGCGGGGTTGTCCTACGAGCAGTACTTC	CASSDLTAGLSYEQYF
once	TRBV6-2/TRBV6-3	TRBJ1-1	14	TRBD1	TGTGCCAGCAGTATAGGACAGGAGGCCACTGAAGCTTTCTTT	CASSIGQEATEAFF
NA	TRBV19	TRBJ2-5	15	NA	TGTGCCAGTAGTCTCCATGGGGGACAACAAGAGACCCAGTACTTC	CASSLHGGQQETQYF
NA	TRBV28	TRBJ1-6	15	NA	TGTGCCAGCAGTTTAATGGGACAAAATAATTCACCCCTCCACTTT	CASSLMGQNNSPLHF
NA	TRBV2	TRBJ2-3	16	NA	TGTGCCAGCAGTCCTAGAAGCGGGTTTACCGCAGATACGCAGTATTTT	CASSPRSGFTADTQYF
many	TRBV6-5	TRBJ1-2	14	NA	TGTGCCAGCAGAGCTCCGGGAGCGAACTATGGCTACACCTTC	CASRAPGANYGYTF
NA	TRBV7-3	TRBJ1-1	14	NA	TGTGCCAGCAGCGCGCAGGGAGGGGGCACTGAAGCTTTCTTT	CASSAQGGGTEAFF
NA	TRBV5-1	TRBJ2-7	10	NA	TGCGCCAGCAGCTACAGCGAGCAGTACTTC	CASSYSEQYF
NA	TRBV5-1	TRBJ1-6	16	NA	TGCGCCAGCAGCCTGATGCAGGGAGGCACGAATTCACCCCTCCACTTT	CASSLMQGGTNSPLHF
NA	TRBV4-2	TRBJ1-4	14	TRBD1	TGTGCCAGCAGCCCTAGAGGACAGGGAGAAAAACTGTTTTTT	CASSPRGQGEKLFF
NA	TRBV27	TRBJ1-2	11	NA	TGTGCCAGCAGGGTAGGGGATGGCTACACCTTC	CASRVGDGYTF
NA	TRBV4-3	TRBJ2-7	14	TRBD2	TGCGCCAGCAGCCAAGGGGCCAGGGAGGGCGAGCAGTACTTC	CASSQGAREGEQYF
NA	TRBV4-3	TRBJ2-2	14	NA	TGCGCCAGCAGTAGTCTAGTGAACACCGGGGAGCTGTTTTTT	CASSSLVNTGELFF
NA	TRBV5-4	TRBJ2-7	13	TRBD1	TGTGCCAGCAGCTTGCCTGGGACAGAGCCTAAGAACTTC	CASSLPGTEPKNF
NA	TRBV27	TRBJ2-3	13	TRBD1	TGTGCCAGCAGGGGACAGGGGGTAAATACGCAGTATTTT	CASRGQGVNTQYF
NA	TRBV7-2	TRBJ2-7	17	NA	TGTGCCAGCAGCTTAGCGCAGGTGGGGCCGACATCCTACGAGCAGTACTTC	CASSLAQVGPTSYEQYF
few	TRBV18	TRBJ2-1	15	TRBD2	TGTGCCAGCTCACCGAGCGGGGGGGCAAACAATGAGCAGTTCTTC	CASSPSGGANNEQFF
NA	TRBV5-1	TRBJ1-1	18	TRBD1	TGCGCCAGCAGCCCGCGCGAGGGGACAGGTGCTATTAACACTGAAGCTTTCTTT	CASSPREGTGAINTEAFF
few	TRBV7-9	TRBJ1-1	16	NA	TGTGCCAGCAGCTTAGGTCGCGGCGCAGGGCGGACTGAAGCTTTCTTT	CASSLGRGAGRTEAFF